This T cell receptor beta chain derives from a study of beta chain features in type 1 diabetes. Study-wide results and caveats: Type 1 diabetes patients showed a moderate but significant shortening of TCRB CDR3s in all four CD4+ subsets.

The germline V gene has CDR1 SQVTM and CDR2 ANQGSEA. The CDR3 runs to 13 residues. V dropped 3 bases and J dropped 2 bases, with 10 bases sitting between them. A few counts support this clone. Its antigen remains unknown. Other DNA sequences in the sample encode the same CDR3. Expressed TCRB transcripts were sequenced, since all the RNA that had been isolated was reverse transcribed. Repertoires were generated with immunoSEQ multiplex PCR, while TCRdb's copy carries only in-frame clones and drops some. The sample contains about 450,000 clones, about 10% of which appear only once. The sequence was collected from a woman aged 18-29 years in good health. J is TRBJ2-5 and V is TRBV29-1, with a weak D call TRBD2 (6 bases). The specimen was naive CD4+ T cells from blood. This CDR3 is CSVDRGGQETQYF. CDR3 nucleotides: TGCAGCGTTGACCGGGGAGGACAAGAGACCCAGTACTTC.